The rows below give T cell receptor beta chains drawn from one sample of a study of blood T cell repertoires in COVID-19. The method was immunoSEQ multiplex PCR; TCRdb's version includes in-frame clones alone and lacks a portion of them. This sample has some 270,000 clones, with about 85% found just once. The sequenced sample consisted of peripheral blood. These receptors originate from a human donor with COVID-19, enrolled during active disease. The donor label of this sample is uncertain. The CDR3 runs from the conserved cysteine through the conserved F or W. Each record gives: J gene, D gene, clone size, V gene, CDR3 protein, CDR3 DNA. A D gene is named only where the DNA matches it firmly. Some rows mark clone size as missing; the rest say once, few, many or name a class of expanded clone.

J gene: TRBJ2-1; D gene: -; clone size: -; V gene: TRBV12-3/TRBV12-4; CDR3 protein: CASSFYRDNEQFF; CDR3 DNA: TGTGCCAGCAGTTTTTACCGCGACAATGAGCAGTTCTTC
J gene: TRBJ2-1; D gene: TRBD2; clone size: -; V gene: TRBV27; CDR3 protein: CASSPLAGEGPYNEQFF; CDR3 DNA: TGTGCCAGCAGTCCGTTAGCGGGAGAGGGTCCCTACAATGAGCAGTTCTTC
J gene: TRBJ1-5; D gene: TRBD1; clone size: once; V gene: TRBV28; CDR3 protein: CASSLRQGGGLYSNQPQHF; CDR3 DNA: TGTGCCAGCAGTTTAAGACAGGGAGGAGGACTTTATAGCAATCAGCCCCAGCATTTT
J gene: TRBJ2-5; D gene: -; clone size: -; V gene: TRBV7-2; CDR3 protein: CASSLGRSLRETQYF; CDR3 DNA: TGTGCCAGCAGCTTAGGTCGCTCCCTGAGAGAGACCCAGTACTTC
J gene: TRBJ1-1; D gene: -; clone size: -; V gene: TRBV11-2; CDR3 protein: CASSLGQILGTEAFF; CDR3 DNA: TGTGCCAGCAGCCTCGGACAGATCCTCGGCACTGAAGCTTTCTTT
J gene: TRBJ1-4; D gene: -; clone size: -; V gene: TRBV24-1; CDR3 protein: CATSGALSNEKLFF; CDR3 DNA: TGTGCCACCAGTGGGGCATTATCTAATGAAAAACTGTTTTTT
J gene: TRBJ2-7; D gene: -; clone size: -; V gene: TRBV5-5; CDR3 protein: CASSLEGFSYEQYF; CDR3 DNA: TGTGCCAGCAGCTTGGAGGGGTTTTCCTACGAGCAGTACTTC
J gene: TRBJ2-5; D gene: -; clone size: -; V gene: TRBV27; CDR3 protein: CASSRRQDSFLQETQYF; CDR3 DNA: TGTGCCAGCAGTCGGAGACAGGATAGTTTTTTGCAAGAGACCCAGTACTTC
J gene: TRBJ1-1; D gene: TRBD1; clone size: -; V gene: TRBV11-1; CDR3 protein: CASRWTGEGRAFF; CDR3 DNA: TGTGCCAGCAGGTGGACAGGGGAAGGTAGAGCTTTCTTT
J gene: TRBJ1-3; D gene: -; clone size: once; V gene: TRBV28; CDR3 protein: CASSLGARGNTIYF; CDR3 DNA: TGTGCCAGCAGTTTGGGGGCGCGCGGAAACACCATATATTTT
J gene: TRBJ2-1; D gene: TRBD2; clone size: -; V gene: TRBV7-2; CDR3 protein: CASSLRPLTSGRSNEQFF; CDR3 DNA: TGTGCCAGCAGCCTAAGGCCCTTGACTAGCGGGAGGAGCAATGAGCAGTTCTTC
J gene: TRBJ2-5; D gene: -; clone size: -; V gene: TRBV7-3; CDR3 protein: CASSLSGAGGETQYF; CDR3 DNA: TGTGCCAGCAGCTTAAGCGGGGCTGGGGGAGAGACCCAGTACTTC
J gene: TRBJ2-2; D gene: -; clone size: -; V gene: TRBV10-3; CDR3 protein: CAISESPGGVNTGELFF; CDR3 DNA: TGTGCCATCAGTGAGTCCCCAGGCGGGGTCAACACCGGGGAGCTGTTTTTT
J gene: TRBJ2-6; D gene: TRBD1; clone size: -; V gene: TRBV11-2; CDR3 protein: CASSLREGQGGTGANVLTF; CDR3 DNA: TGTGCCAGCAGCTTACGGGAAGGACAGGGGGGAACTGGGGCCAACGTCCTGACTTTC